The TCR beta chain described here comes from a study of T cell responses to AZD1222 COVID-19 vaccine. Study-wide results and limits: Spike-specific TCR breadth rose after two AZD1222 doses, and depth rose as well. Dominant CD4 TCR responses targeted spike regions 160-218 and 743-854.

Details on this clone: Its target is not known.

Here immunoSEQ multiplex PCR was the method, and the copy in TCRdb shows in-frame clones only, minus some. The data contain 130,000 or so clones, 91% of them singletons. This CDR3 spans 14 amino acids. The ends were cut back, 0 bases at V and 7 bases at J, with 12 bases in the middle. Per germline, CDR1 SGHDT and CDR2 YYEEEE. The J gene is TRBJ2-3, the V gene TRBV5-6; TRBD2 might be the D (6 bases). This receptor was identified in an adult who received the MenACWY meningococcal vaccine as a control. This sample comprised peripheral blood, obtained 28 days after the second dose of the MenACWY control vaccine. For the CDR3, the DNA is TGTGCCAGCAGCTTGGGGTGGGGGGTGAATACGCAGTATTTT. Protein product: CASSLGWGVNTQYF.